The present T cell receptor beta chain was sequenced within a study of cytomegalovirus exposure and HLA in healthy donors. Study results and caveats: The study carried out a later analysis of TCR beta sequences. It associated around 17,000 of them with specific HLA alleles at a false discovery rate of 0.05. Sequencing likely produced, as an artifact, a cluster of highly shared sequence variants.

Notes on this clone: Its specificity is not known.

Donors showed nominal health when sampled, although they likely had unrecorded immune exposures. Amplification used 60 Vbeta primers and 13 Jbeta primers. Libraries were prepared by immunoSEQ multiplex PCR; TCRdb keeps only in-frame clonotypes and omits some of them. The data show over 30,000 clones, 86% seen once. Trimming at V came to 2 bases and at J to 8 bases, leaving 10 bases not matched to a gene. Per the germline V gene, CDR1 is SEHNR and CDR2 is FQNEAQ (reference sequence). There are 16 residues in the CDR3. The chain is built from TRBV7-9 and TRBJ2-1; TRBD1 agrees at 9 bases. The sequenced material came from PBMCs. This sequence originates from a woman aged 40 to 50 in good health and CMV-seropositive. This chain's CDR3 is CASSLFGTGLSDEQFF. The CDR3 DNA sequence: TGTGCCAGCAGCTTATTTGGGACAGGGTTAAGCGATGAGCAGTTCTTC.